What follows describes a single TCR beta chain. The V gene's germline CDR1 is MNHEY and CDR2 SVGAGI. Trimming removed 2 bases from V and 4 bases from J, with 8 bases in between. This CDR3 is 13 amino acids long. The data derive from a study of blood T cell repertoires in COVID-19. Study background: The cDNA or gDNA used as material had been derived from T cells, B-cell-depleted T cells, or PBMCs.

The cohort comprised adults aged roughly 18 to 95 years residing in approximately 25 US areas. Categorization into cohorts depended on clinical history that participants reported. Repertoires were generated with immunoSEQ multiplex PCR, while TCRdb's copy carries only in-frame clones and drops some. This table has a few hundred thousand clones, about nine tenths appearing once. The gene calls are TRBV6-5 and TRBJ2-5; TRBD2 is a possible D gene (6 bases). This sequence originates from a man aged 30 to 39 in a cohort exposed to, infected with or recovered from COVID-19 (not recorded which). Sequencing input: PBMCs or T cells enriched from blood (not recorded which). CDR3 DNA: TGTGCCAGCAGTTACAGGGGAGGAGAGACCCAGTACTTC. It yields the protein CASSYRGGETQYF.